Given below is one T cell receptor (beta chain) in context. What antigen it recognizes has not been identified. No much larger clonotype is one base removed from it; base qualities were not supplied. Each collaborating institution followed its own protocols to collect whole blood in K2EDTA tubes. Collaborator samples were shipped for TCRbeta analysis as frozen whole blood, isolated PBMCs, or DNA extracted from either sample type. The data belong to a study of blood T cell repertoires in COVID-19 (dated by TCRdb to the early 2020s). General notes on the study: Samples from collaborators originated in the United States, Italy and Spain and spanned both the acute and convalescent phases of COVID-19. Where available, HLA class I and class II types were taken from metadata supplied by the sample provider and were not determined by assay-based typing. The material from the prospective study consisted of cDNA or gDNA derived from T cells, B-cell-depleted T cells, or PBMCs. The repertoires were released in a freely available public database meant as a resource for research on the immune response to SARS-CoV-2. A de-identified subject ID, COVID-19 status, age in years and sex were almost always included in the sample metadata. The samples were drawn from the first 160 participants of the ongoing ImmuneRACE study and from some 1,300 subjects provided by 6 global collaborators. Deeply sampled blood TCRbeta repertoires from subjects exposed to, actively infected with, or recovered from COVID-19 were included in the dataset.

Trimming removed 5 bases from V and 6 bases from J, leaving 16 bases between the germline ends. Reading the germline V gene gives CDR1 SGHVS and CDR2 FQNEAQ. The CDR3 holds 15 amino acids from the cysteine to the phenylalanine. Solely the CDR3 DNA is kept, with 45 bases framed from the first base. TCRbeta CDR3 regions were amplified from genomic DNA by means of the immunoSEQ Assay, a bias-controlled multiplex PCR. As for the authors' bioinformatics: Within the assay, amplification of reference gene primers was used to estimate how many nucleated cells each sample contained. To quantify the absolute abundance of each unique TCRbeta CDR3 rearrangement, sequence reads were collapsed and filtered. Productive Simpson clonality was computed per sample as the square root of Simpson's diversity index over productive rearrangements. TCRdb carries this immuneACCESS record with in-frame sequences only. Its versions omit some clonotypes, under half of them owing to an unresolved V gene in the studies checked, with the rest unexplained. V and J calls and clone size are given by that table; D and trimming were obtained from the DNA. The sample table contains some 35,000 clones; only one count was recorded for 75% to 90% of them. Approximately 19% of the sample is in the top ten clones.

Study-wide findings and limitations: The amount of clinical and demographic metadata varied by source and participant and was provided uncurated.

Sequenced: peripheral blood. This sequence uses TRBV7-8 and TRBJ2-2; TRBD1 might be the D gene, on 6 matching bases. The clonotype comes from a man aged 70 or older with acute or convalescent COVID-19. The DNA is TGTGCCAGCAGCCCCTACAATTCAGGGGCCGGGGAGCTGTTTTTT. Translated, this gives CASSPYNSGAGELFF.